The next 28 T cell receptor beta chains were all read from a single sample in a study of blood T cell repertoires in COVID-19. This table comes from immunoSEQ multiplex PCR, and its TCRdb copy is limited to in-frame clones, with some not included. This repertoire shows about 180,000 clones, 80% to 90% found once; its top ten account for under 2%. Input material: peripheral blood. These receptor sequences come from a man aged 18-30 years who had recovered from COVID-19.

V usage is TRBV11-2 and J usage is TRBJ2-7; maybe TRBD2 (5 bases). The germline gives CDR1 SGHAT, CDR2 FQNNGV. The CDR3 extends over 15 amino acids. Trimming took 1 base from V and 1 from J, leaving 11 bases between them. Written as DNA, the CDR3 is TGTGCCAGCAGCTTAGTAACGGGAACATCCTACGAGCAGTACTTC. Protein sequence: CASSLVTGTSYEQYF.

The gene calls are TRBV5-1 and TRBJ1-4; no clear D. Trimming cost V 7 bases and J 0 bases, with 10 bases left between them. Germline V gene sequence: CDR1 SGHRS, CDR2 YFSETQ. The CDR3 spans 14 residues. The CDR3 sequence is CASGRDTTNEKLFF. The CDR3 DNA reads as TGCGCCAGCGGGAGAGACACAACTAATGAAAAACTGTTTTTT. The variable domain in full, with the rest retrieved from reference TRBV5-1 and TRBJ1-4, is KAGVTQTPRYLIKTRGQQVTLSCSPISGHRSVSWYQQTPGQGLQFLFEYFSETQRNKGNFPGRFSGRQFSNSRSEMNVSTLELGDSALYLCASGRDTTNEKLFFGSGTQLSVL.

The CDR3 reads CASSFGSTYGETQYF. The CDR3 DNA is TGCGCCAGCAGCTTCGGGAGTACCTATGGGGAGACCCAGTACTTC. V and J are TRBV5-1 and TRBJ2-5, with D possibly matching TRBD2 (6 bases). This CDR3 is 15 amino acids long. Trimming took off 2 bases at V and 5 bases at J, with 16 bases between the two ends. Germline V CDR1 and CDR2: SGHRS, YFSETQ.

This chain uses TRBV12-3 or TRBV12-4 with TRBJ1-5; D gene uncertain. V gave up 4 bases and J gave up 6 bases, with 7 bases separating them. CDR3 length: 12 residues. The CDR3 coding sequence is TGTGCCAGCAGTTCCACTTTTCAGCCCCAGCATTTT. Its protein is CASSSTFQPQHF.

This chain connects TRBV10-1 to TRBJ2-1; weak D call: TRBD1 (5 bases). The CDR3 loop spans 14 amino acids. V lost 4 bases and J 2 bases, leaving 9 bases between the germline ends. Germline V CDR1 and CDR2: WNHNN, SYGVQD (reference sequence). For the CDR3, the DNA is TGCGCCAGCAGTGGCCAGGGAACCTACAATGAGCAGTTCTTC. Translating it yields CASSGQGTYNEQFF.

This clone was counted only a few times. The chain employs TRBV5-6 and TRBJ1-3, with D hard to call. The CDR3 loop spans 16 amino acids. V dropped 2 bases and J dropped 0 bases, with 12 bases sitting between them. CDR1 is SGHDT and CDR2 is YYEEEE in the germline V gene. The CDR3 DNA follows: TGTGCCAGCAGCTTACGAAGACGGAGCTCTGGAAACACCATATATTTT. Protein product: CASSLRRRSSGNTIYF.

J is TRBJ1-3 and V is TRBV28; no reliable D call. The CDR3 consists of 14 residues. In germline, CDR1 is MDHEN, CDR2 SYDVKM. Trimming removed 6 bases from V and 0 bases from J, with 9 bases in between. CDR3: CASSLRGSGNTIYF. The CDR3 DNA reads as TGTGCCAGCAGCCTTCGGGGCTCTGGAAACACCATATATTTT.

The chain combines TRBV30 with TRBJ1-2, with unresolved D. Germline CDR1 reads GTSNPN; CDR2 reads SVGIG (reference sequence). V lost 3 bases and J lost 8, with 13 bases in between. The CDR3 length is 12 residues. CDR3 nucleotides: TGTGCCTGGAGCGTTCTCCCGGGAGGCTACACCTTC. Its protein product is CAWSVLPGGYTF.

The gene calls are TRBV28 and TRBJ2-7, with D unresolved. CDR3 length: 13 residues. The V and J ends lost 6 bases and 2 bases respectively, with 11 bases between them. The germline gives CDR1 MDHEN, CDR2 SYDVKM. CDR3 sequence reads: CASRKTAPYEQYF. Written as DNA, the CDR3 is TGTGCCAGCAGAAAAACTGCTCCCTACGAGCAGTACTTC.

The chain uses TRBV2 and TRBJ1-2; TRBD1 might be the D (6 bases). CDR1 and CDR2 from the germline V gene are SNHLY and FYNNEI. Trimming took 6 bases from V and 1 from J, leaving 9 bases between them. The CDR3 is 13 residues long. The CDR3 DNA sequence: TGTGCCAGCAGCGGACAGAATAACTATGGCTACACCTTC. It yields the protein CASSGQNNYGYTF.

This chain uses TRBV4-3 with TRBJ1-6; D call uncertain. The CDR3 runs to 14 residues. Trimming pared 1 base from V and 7 bases from J, leaving 8 bases between. Looked up from germline, CDR1 is LGHNA and CDR2 is YSLEER. This CDR3 is CASSQAGTNSPLHF. CDR3 in DNA: TGCGCCAGCAGCCAAGCGGGTACCAATTCACCCCTCCACTTT.

J is TRBJ2-4 and V is TRBV6-2 or TRBV6-3; tentatively, D is TRBD1 (5 bases). Germline assignment: CDR1 MNHEY and CDR2 SVGEGT. CDR3 length: 15 amino acids. V was cut by 4 bases and J by 0 bases, with 10 bases left in between. The CDR3 protein is CASSFAGQAKNIQYF. CDR3 nucleotide sequence: TGTGCCAGCAGTTTCGCAGGGCAAGCCAAAAACATTCAGTACTTC.

This clone appeared once. This chain connects TRBV9 to TRBJ2-2, with TRBD2 as a possible D gene (6 bases). CDR1 SGDLS and CDR2 YYNGEE come from the germline V gene. The CDR3 runs 16 residues. Trimming left V 0 bases short and J 0 bases short, with 9 bases between. CDR3 loop: CASSVEAGTNTGELFF. The DNA for the CDR3 is TGTGCCAGCAGCGTAGAGGCGGGAACGAACACCGGGGAGCTGTTTTTT.

CDR3 residues: CASSVAPIGGSGYTF. The CDR3 DNA reads as TGTGCCAGCAGCGTAGCTCCGATAGGGGGCAGTGGCTACACCTTC. The chain employs TRBV9 and TRBJ1-2; TRBD1 matches at 7 bases. Looked up from germline, CDR1 is SGDLS and CDR2 is YYNGEE. There are 15 residues in the CDR3. Trimming cost V 0 bases and J 7 bases; bases outside gene matches: 9.

This clone came up once. V gene TRBV9 combines with J gene TRBJ1-1; the D is unclear. The germline V gene has CDR1 SGDLS and CDR2 YYNGEE. This CDR3 region has 14 residues. The V end was cut by 4 bases, the J end by 0 bases, with 10 bases between. The CDR3 loop is CASSPRRLNTEAFF. The DNA of the CDR3 is TGTGCCAGCAGCCCAAGGCGGCTGAACACTGAAGCTTTCTTT. The complete variable domain, with remaining parts taken from reference TRBV9 and TRBJ1-1, reads DSGVTQTPKHLITATGQRVTLRCSPRSGDLSVYWYQQSLDQGLQFLIQYYNGEERAKGNILERFSAQQFPDLHSELNLSSLELGDSALYFCASSPRRLNTEAFFGQGTRLTVV.

V usage is TRBV6-4 and J usage is TRBJ2-3; 12 nucleotides match TRBD2. With V trimmed by 5 bases and J by 1 base, 1 base remained unmatched. This CDR3 contains 15 residues. Germline values: CDR1 MRHNA, CDR2 SNTAGT. The CDR3 protein is CASSRLAGGTDTQYF. The CDR3 coding sequence is TGTGCCAGCAGTCGACTAGCGGGAGGCACAGATACGCAGTATTTT.

This chain joins TRBV7-2 and TRBJ1-5, with TRBD1 matching 7 bases. This CDR3 is built from 13 residues. The J segment lost 6 bases and the V segment lost 3 bases, leaving 2 bases of the junction unmatched. Germline CDR1 reads SGHTA; CDR2 reads FQGNSA. CDR3 loop: CASSLTGTQPQHF. DNA of the CDR3: TGTGCCAGCAGCTTGACAGGGACTCAGCCCCAGCATTTT.

The chain recombines TRBV7-9 with TRBJ2-3, with TRBD1 identical over 8 bases. V trimming: 1 base; J trimming: 5 bases; junction bases outside the gene matches: 8. Germline V gene data show CDR1 as SEHNR and CDR2 as FQNEAQ (reference sequence). The CDR3 loop spans 16 amino acids. CDR3 in amino acids: CASSLGVTGVGDTQYF. The DNA for the CDR3 is TGTGCCAGCAGCTTAGGCGTGACAGGGGTAGGAGATACGCAGTATTTT.

V is TRBV29-1 and J is TRBJ1-1, with D unclear. The CDR3 covers 13 residues. Trimming took off 4 bases at V and 0 bases at J, with 9 bases between the two ends. Looked up from germline, CDR1 is SQVTM and CDR2 is ANQGSEA. The CDR3 DNA reads TGCAGCGTTGTTGAGACAATGAACACTGAAGCTTTCTTT. It specifies CSVVETMNTEAFF.

The J gene is TRBJ2-7, the V gene TRBV7-2, with TRBD2 identical over 8 bases. The germline gives CDR1 SGHTA, CDR2 FQGNSA. The CDR3 runs to 17 residues. V shed 0 bases and J 0 bases; nucleotides not matched to a gene: 7. In DNA, the CDR3 is TGTGCCAGCAGCTTAGCGGGGGGGACTAGTTTCTCCTACGAGCAGTACTTC. Protein: CASSLAGGTSFSYEQYF.

The genes are TRBV27 and TRBJ2-3; 10 nucleotides agree with TRBD2. After removal of 3 bases from V and 1 base from J, the junction contained 1 base not matched to a gene. CDR3 length: 15 amino acids. Germline CDR1 MNHEY, CDR2 SMNVEV (reference sequence). The CDR3, as DNA: TGTGCCAGCAGTTTCGGACTAGCGGGCACAGATACGCAGTATTTT. This sequence encodes CASSFGLAGTDTQYF.

This chain links TRBV5-4 with TRBJ2-7; 11 bases map to TRBD2. Germline V gives CDR1 SGHNT, CDR2 YYREEE (reference sequence). Trimming took 4 bases from V and 6 from J; bases not matched to a gene: 12. This CDR3 region has 16 residues. The CDR3, as DNA: TGTGCCAGCAGCCCGGATAGCGGGAGGGCCTCGGCCGAGCAGTACTTC. Amino acids: CASSPDSGRASAEQYF.

The chain recombines TRBV6-5 with TRBJ2-7, with D perhaps matching TRBD1 (6 bases). The germline V gene encodes CDR1 MNHEY and CDR2 SVGAGI. The V gene lost 6 bases and the J gene lost 4 bases, with 13 bases spanning the gap. The CDR3 has 13 amino acids. DNA of the CDR3: TGTGCCAGCAGGGGGGCCTTGCCTTACGAGCAGTACTTC. Translating it yields CASRGALPYEQYF.

V gene TRBV12-3 or TRBV12-4 combines with J gene TRBJ2-7, with D perhaps TRBD1 (5 bases). V shed 5 bases and J shed 2 bases, with 10 bases lying between them. This CDR3 spans 13 amino acids. CDR3 DNA sequence: TGTGCCAGCAGTCGAGACAGTACCTACGAGCAGTACTTC. Translation: CASSRDSTYEQYF.

The chain links TRBV4-1 to TRBJ2-5; 13 bases are shared with TRBD2. Germline values: CDR1 MGHRA, CDR2 YSYEKL. V lost 1 base, J lost 1 base, and 3 bases stayed unmatched. The CDR3 loop spans 17 amino acids. CDR3 DNA: TGCGCCAGCAGCCAAGTGGGACTAGCGGGACCCCAAGAGACCCAGTACTTC. Protein product: CASSQVGLAGPQETQYF.

The V gene is TRBV7-9, the J gene TRBJ2-3; 13 positions agree with TRBD2. Germline lookup yields CDR1 SEHNR and CDR2 FQNEAQ (reference sequence). V was pared by 5 bases and J by 3 bases, with 5 bases of the junction left unmatched. The CDR3 totals 16 residues. The CDR3 reads CASSRGLAGTTDTQYF. The DNA of the CDR3 is TGTGCCAGCAGCCGGGGACTAGCGGGAACTACAGATACGCAGTATTTT.

The chain recombines TRBV18 with TRBJ2-5; D is perhaps TRBD1 (5 bases). CDR1 is KGHSH, CDR2 LQKENI, per germline. Trimming pared 5 bases from V and 3 bases from J, leaving 7 bases between. This CDR3 has 12 amino acids. CDR3 region: CASSIREETQYF. DNA of the CDR3: TGTGCCAGCTCAATCAGGGAAGAGACCCAGTACTTC.

This chain uses TRBV7-2 with TRBJ1-5; perhaps TRBD1 as D (6 bases). Trimming removed 5 bases from V and 2 bases from J, with 10 bases in between. CDR3 size: 14 residues. Germline CDR1 is SGHTA and CDR2 is FQGNSA. The CDR3 is CASSTPGGNQPQHF. The CDR3 nucleotides are TGTGCCAGCAGCACACCAGGGGGCAATCAGCCCCAGCATTTT.